This T cell receptor (beta chain) was obtained from a study of PD-1 blockade in classical Hodgkin lymphoma. A remark on this clone: Its specificity is unknown.

Repertoires were generated with immunoSEQ multiplex PCR, while TCRdb's copy carries only in-frame clones and drops some. Here the sample spans 12,000 or so clones, around 83% being singletons. Study observations and caveats: Compared with healthy donors, newly diagnosed patients reportedly showed lower baseline TCR diversity. Significant TCR diversity gains by C4D1 occurred in CD4+ but not CD8+ cells.

The CDR3 totals 14 residues. V gave up 7 bases and J gave up 2 bases, with 11 bases separating them. CDR1 and CDR2 from the germline V gene are SNHLY and FYNNEI. Time point described: cycle 4 day 1 (C4D1), after more than five weeks of nivolumab. No patient escaped relapse after autologous stem cell transplantation, and brentuximab vedotin exposure varied. PBMCs, once thawed, yielded CD8+ T cells isolated by magnetic negative selection. Best response was recorded as complete response, partial response or progressive disease. This sequence originates from a human donor with classical Hodgkin lymphoma. The donor label of this sample is uncertain. This chain joins TRBV2 and TRBJ2-2; weak D call: TRBD2 (5 bases). The sequencing used CD8+ T cells from blood, collected before the fourth cycle of nivolumab. For the CDR3, the DNA is TGTGCCAGCATCCGGACTCAAAACACCGGGGAGCTGTTTTTT. It is translated as CASIRTQNTGELFF.